What follows describes a single T cell receptor beta chain. The PCR made use of 60 Vbeta and 13 Jbeta primers. Sequencing was performed with immunoSEQ multiplex PCR; in TCRdb, only in-frame clones are kept and a portion is missing. The sample has about 160,000 clones; 70% to 85% are singletons. This sample stems from a study of cytomegalovirus exposure and HLA in healthy donors. V dropped 3 bases and J dropped 1; count of bases not matched to a gene: 7. CDR3 length equals 16 residues. Germline V gene data show CDR1 as MDHEN and CDR2 as SYDVKM. The specimen was PBMCs. The clonotype originates from a male donor in good health and CMV-seronegative. V gene TRBV28 combines with J gene TRBJ1-2; 8 bases are a match to TRBD1. CDR3 nucleotide sequence: TGTGCCAGCAGTTTTCTGGCCAGGGGGCTTAACTATGGCTACACCTTC. Its protein is CASSFLARGLNYGYTF.